These T cell receptor beta chains were read from a single sample in a study of blood T cell repertoires in COVID-19. Clones were read by immunoSEQ multiplex PCR, and TCRdb kept only the in-frame ones, dropping some. The repertoire includes 250,000 or so clones, 80% to 90% of them detected once, and roughly 9% sits in the top ten. The sample consisted of PBMCs or T cells enriched from blood (not recorded which). These receptors all stem from a man in his forties or fifties who had recovered from COVID-19. The CDR3 runs from the conserved cysteine through the conserved F or W. Each record gives: J gene, clone size, V gene, CDR3 protein. Only part of the rows carry a size: once, few, many, or a class if the clone is expanded.

TRBJ2-7 | NA | TRBV24-1 | CATSNAGTSGRDEQYF
TRBJ2-1 | NA | TRBV4-3 | CASSRVAGVINEQFF
TRBJ2-4 | NA | TRBV10-3 | CAIRAERGLQNIQYF
TRBJ1-5 | few | TRBV7-2 | CASSLERVGNQPQHF
TRBJ2-6 | NA | TRBV27 | CASSPWDSSGANVLTF
TRBJ2-7 | NA | TRBV7-9 | CASSARTGSFYEQYF
TRBJ2-7 | NA | TRBV6-5 | CASIHLQGYSYEQYF
TRBJ2-7 | NA | TRBV27 | CASSLLSTSGLYEQYF
TRBJ2-7 | NA | TRBV2 | CASRRGTGVAYEQYF
TRBJ2-5 | NA | TRBV4-3 | CASSPVVRGLLQETQYF
TRBJ1-2 | NA | TRBV27 | CASSGGAAAWGYTF
TRBJ2-7 | NA | TRBV2 | CASSGTGYEQYF
TRBJ2-3 | NA | TRBV7-3 | CASSPGTSTDTQYF
TRBJ2-1 | NA | TRBV4-3 | CASSLGTGTDNEQFF
TRBJ1-3 | NA | TRBV18 | CASSPLRTGEPGNTIYF
TRBJ1-1 | NA | TRBV29-1 | CSSGGVNTEAFF
TRBJ2-7 | once | TRBV9 | CASSVSGGSYEQYF
TRBJ1-4 | NA | TRBV4-2 | CASSEAVGGEKLFF
TRBJ1-3 | NA | TRBV5-1 | CASTSGGSGNTIYF
TRBJ2-1 | NA | TRBV5-4 | CASSLSSGSNEQFF
TRBJ1-6 | NA | TRBV28 | CASSFARDSASYNSPLHF
TRBJ1-5 | NA | TRBV4-1 | CASSRHRGNGNQPQHF
TRBJ1-2 | NA | TRBV3-1/TRBV3-2 | CASSHRVGTGPANYGYTF